This is a list of T cell receptor beta chains from one sample in a study of human T cells and chemical hapten exposure. TCRdb passed the RACE reads through MiXCR, listing each CDR3 protein once. This sample yields 140,000 or so distinct CDR3 sequences, of which 10% to 15% are seen a single time; around 1.4% belongs to the top ten. Sequenced here: whole blood, sampled in connection with sensitization to the hapten diphenylcyclopropenone (DPC). These receptors were collected from a woman aged 45 to 65 with alopecia areata. Some clones in this sample may be carry-over from other donors' samples. The CDR3 runs from the conserved cysteine through the conserved F or W. D genes are given only for firm matches. Part of the rows lack a size; the others show once, few, many or a class for expanded clones.

many,TRBJ2-6,.,TRBV11-2,TGTGCCAGCAGCAGCAGTGGGGCGACTGGGGCCAACGTCCTGACTTTC,CASSSSGATGANVLTF
.,TRBJ1-2,TRBD1,TRBV9,TGTGCCAGCAGCCATGCCGGGACAGGCGCTTATGGCTACACCTTC,CASSHAGTGAYGYTF
.,TRBJ2-1,.,TRBV5-4,TGTGCCAGCAGCCCACCCCTAGAGGGGGGGAATGAGCAGTTCTTC,CASSPPLEGGNEQFF
.,TRBJ2-3,TRBD2,TRBV10-3,TGTGCCATCAGTGAGAGCCCGGGACTACAAGATACGCAGTATTTT,CAISESPGLQDTQYF
.,TRBJ1-4,TRBD1,TRBV4-2,TGTGCCAGCAGCCCTCAGACAGGGAGGAATGAAAAACTGTTTTTT,CASSPQTGRNEKLFF
few,TRBJ2-2,TRBD2,TRBV7-9,TGTGCCAGCAATAGCATAGCGGGAAGCACCGGGGAGCTGTTTTTT,CASNSIAGSTGELFF
many,TRBJ1-4,TRBD1,TRBV5-4,TGTGCCAGCAGCCACACAGGGGAGGAAAAACTGTTTTTT,CASSHTGEEKLFF
.,TRBJ1-2,.,TRBV10-2,TGCGCCAGCAATGTGGGCTCCCCCAGAGATGGCTACACCTTC,CASNVGSPRDGYTF
.,TRBJ2-2,TRBD1,TRBV7-9,TGTGCCCCCGACAGGGGAAACACCGGGGAGCTGTTTTTT,CAPDRGNTGELFF
.,TRBJ2-2,.,TRBV6-6,TGTGCCAGCAGCCGAGTAGACGGGGAGCTGTTTTTT,CASSRVDGELFF
few,TRBJ1-1,TRBD1,TRBV7-9,TGTGCCAGCAGCCGGGACAGGAGTATCCTTGACGCTTTCTTT,CASSRDRSILDAFF
.,TRBJ2-2,.,TRBV18,TGTGCCAGCTCCCCCGACAGGACGAACACCGGGGAGCTGTTTTTT,CASSPDRTNTGELFF